The clone carrying this T cell receptor beta chain was counted a few times. The antigen is unknown. The germline CDR1 and CDR2 sequences are WSHSY and SAAADI. The CDR3 totals 15 residues. V dropped 0 bases and J dropped 7 bases, with 15 bases sitting between them. This record belongs to a study of CD8 T cells in ankylosing spondylitis. Study-wide findings and caveats: Disease-linked clones bore a CD8+ phenotype, appearing relatively rarely in peripheral blood. What seemed typical of ankylosing spondylitis blood was a TCR beta motif built from several highly homologous variants.

TCRdb itself ran the 5' RACE reads through MiXCR, one entry per CDR3 protein. The data show roughly 670,000 distinct CDR3 sequences, around 19% seen once. The sequencing input was blood, either unsorted or a sorted T cell fraction (not recorded which). The TCR comes from a male donor with ankylosing spondylitis. The chain has TRBV10-2 and TRBJ1-2, with D perhaps matching TRBD1 (5 bases). The CDR3 spells CASSESSSGRAGYTF. The CDR3 bases are TGCGCCAGCAGTGAGTCGAGTTCGGGCAGGGCTGGCTACACCTTC.